This entry concerns a single T cell receptor (beta chain). MiXCR, run by TCRdb on the PCR reads, gives a single entry per CDR3 protein. The profile shows around 320,000 distinct CDR3 sequences, over 20% of them singletons. The entry originates in a study of molecular identifiers for immune sequencing clone quantification. V was cut by 1 base and J by 1 base, with 12 bases left in between. From germline, CDR1 is SGHRS and CDR2 YFSETQ. The CDR3 sequence is 16 residues long. V usage is TRBV5-1 and J usage is TRBJ1-3, with D hard to call. Sequences were obtained from naive CD8+ T cells from blood, with Jurkat cell RNA spiked in. Indicated subset: FACS-sorted CD8+CD4-CCR7+CD45RA+ naive T cells. This TCR came from a human donor in good health. Some libraries in this study had Jurkat cell RNA spiked in. The DNA for the CDR3 is TGCGCCAGCAGCTTGCTCCCGTCCGTATCTGGAAACACCATATATTTT. Its protein product is CASSLLPSVSGNTIYF.